A single sample gave rise to the 12 T cell receptor beta chains below, sequenced in a study of blood T cell repertoires in COVID-19. Clones were sequenced by immunoSEQ multiplex PCR, and TCRdb holds only the in-frame ones, with some missing. The data show 200,000 to 300,000 clones, around nine tenths seen once. Sample: peripheral blood. The receptors were sampled from a woman aged 60 to 75 who had recovered from COVID-19.

J is TRBJ1-2 and V is TRBV7-8; 7 nucleotides agree with TRBD1. The CDR3 runs 12 residues. Trimming at V came to 5 bases and at J to 7 bases, leaving 4 bases not matched to a gene. Germline V CDR1 and CDR2: SGHVS, FQNEAQ. Written as DNA, the CDR3 is TGTGCCAGCAGCCCAAGGACAGGTGGCTACACCTTC. This gives the protein CASSPRTGGYTF.

V is TRBV6-2 or TRBV6-3 and J is TRBJ1-4, with D unclear. The V gene's germline CDR1 is MNHEY and CDR2 SVGEGT. Trimming removed 5 bases at V and 4 bases at J, with 14 bases between. The CDR3 is 15 residues long. The CDR3 DNA reads TGTGCCAGCAGTGACCGGACGGAGGATAATGAAAAACTGTTTTTT. This encodes CASSDRTEDNEKLFF.

This chain joins TRBV9 and TRBJ2-5, with TRBD2 matching over 14 bases. Germline values: CDR1 SGDLS, CDR2 YYNGEE. V lost 4 bases, J lost 3 bases, and 5 bases stayed unmatched. This CDR3 spans 16 amino acids. This CDR3 reads CASSPGTSGGKETQYF. The CDR3 nucleotides are TGTGCCAGCAGCCCCGGGACTAGCGGGGGAAAAGAGACCCAGTACTTC.

Note on this clone: A junction end diverges from the germline sequence, so it may reflect a read error. The rearrangement joins TRBV7-7 to TRBJ2-5; a possible D gene is TRBD1 (5 bases). Per the germline V gene, CDR1 is SSHAT and CDR2 is FNYEAQ (reference sequence). This CDR3 region has 15 residues. Here the CDR3 reads CASSLGNGQQETQYF. The CDR3 DNA is TGTGCTAGCAGCTTAGGGAACGGACAACAAGAGACCCAGTACTTC.

The chain uses TRBV5-1 and TRBJ1-3; D ambiguous. Trimming removed 0 bases from V and 4 bases from J, with 8 bases in between. Germline CDR1 and CDR2: SGHRS and YFSETQ. This CDR3 spans 14 amino acids. The CDR3, as DNA: TGCGCCAGCAGCTTGGCCGACAACGGAAACACCATATATTTT. As protein: CASSLADNGNTIYF.

This clone was seen a handful of times. The V and J genes are TRBV15 and TRBJ2-1, with 10 bases matching TRBD1. Trimming cost V 3 bases and J 6 bases; bases outside gene matches: 2. Germline V CDR1 and CDR2: LNHNV, YYDKDF (reference sequence). The CDR3 is 14 residues long. The CDR3 DNA follows: TGTGCCACCAGCAGGGACAGGGGGATCAATGAGCAGTTCTTC. Its protein is CATSRDRGINEQFF.

The rearrangement links TRBV3-1 (or the pseudogene TRBV3-2) to TRBJ1-1, with TRBD1 as a possible D gene (5 bases). There are 14 residues in the CDR3. Trimming pared 6 bases from V and 7 bases from J, leaving 18 bases between. Germline assignment: CDR1 LGHDT and CDR2 YNNKEL (reference sequence). CDR3 in DNA: TGTGCCAGCAGTTCATGGGGGGAAGAGATTGAAGCTTTCTTT. Amino acids: CASSSWGEEIEAFF.

This sequence joins TRBV28 and TRBJ2-7, with TRBD1 identical over 8 bases. The V gene's germline CDR1 is MDHEN and CDR2 SYDVKM. J gave up 5 bases and V 3 bases, and 6 bases lay outside the gene matches. The CDR3 extends over 14 amino acids. The CDR3 here is CASSLSDRGHEQYF. In DNA form, the CDR3 reads TGTGCCAGCAGTTTGTCTGACAGGGGTCACGAGCAGTACTTC.

The chain recombines TRBV14 with TRBJ1-1, with D unresolved. The CDR3 consists of 14 residues. Trimming left V 1 base short and J 0 bases short, with 6 bases between. Germline V gene sequence: CDR1 SGHDN, CDR2 FVKESK. This CDR3 reads CASSQVELNTEAFF. The CDR3 region has the DNA TGTGCCAGCAGCCAAGTGGAGCTGAACACTGAAGCTTTCTTT.

The chain is built from TRBV28 and TRBJ1-2; the D gene is possibly TRBD1 (5 bases). There are 15 residues in the CDR3. In germline, CDR1 is MDHEN, CDR2 SYDVKM. The germline V and J ends were trimmed by 6 bases and 5 bases, with 19 bases remaining between them. The CDR3 sequence is CASRSGSGITYGYTF. As DNA, the CDR3 is TGTGCCAGCAGGTCCGGTTCAGGGATTACATATGGCTACACCTTC.

The chain uses TRBV7-2 and TRBJ2-7, with TRBD1 as a possible D gene (6 bases). The ends were cut back, 3 bases at V and 3 bases at J, with 18 bases in the middle. The CDR3 length is 16 residues. CDR1 and CDR2 (germline): SGHTA, FQGNSA. The CDR3 sequence: CASSFSSPTGVYEQYF. The DNA for the CDR3 is TGTGCCAGCAGCTTCAGTTCCCCGACAGGCGTCTACGAGCAGTACTTC.

The chain carries TRBV5-8 and TRBJ1-1; 7 bases map to TRBD1. Germline CDR1 is SGHTS and CDR2 is YDEGEE. The CDR3 runs 12 residues. The trim removed 4 bases at V and 11 bases at J, leaving 8 bases unmatched. The CDR3 protein is CASSNRGQRAFF. The CDR3 bases are TGTGCCAGCAGCAACCGGGGACAGCGGGCTTTCTTT.